Below, 10 T cell receptor beta chains from the same sample are listed, as sequenced in a study of CD8+ T cells in alopecia areata (dated by TCRdb to the late 2010s). The library came from the immunoSEQ multiplex PCR assay. For TCR sequencing, RNA was extracted from every sample and reverse transcribed into cDNA to serve as template. Drawn from immuneACCESS, this table holds only the in-frame rearrangements with V and J called that TCRdb kept. Clones are partly lost; checked studies trace under half to an unresolved V gene and leave the rest unexplained. Present in this sample are 110,000 to 150,000 clones, roughly 61% of which were seen just once. Of the sample, 6.4% is held by the ten largest clones. The intended sense of this specimen's time point label: baseline before oral tofacitinib. The sample in question was CD4+ T cells sorted from blood, obtained at week 0. The source of these receptors is a human donor with alopecia areata.

This sequence joins TRBV5-1 and TRBJ2-3; D is perhaps TRBD1 or TRBD2 (5 bases each). Trimming left V 4 bases short and J 4 bases short, with 13 bases between. Per the germline V gene, CDR1 is SGHRS and CDR2 is YFSETQ. The length of the CDR3 is 14 residues. The CDR3 DNA reads as TGCGCCAGCAGCCCTGGGACCGAATCAGATACGCAGTATTTT. This sequence encodes CASSPGTESDTQYF.

The chain employs TRBV6-1 and TRBJ1-6; 7 bases map to TRBD1. The CDR3 loop spans 13 amino acids. V lost 8 bases, J lost 10 bases, and 8 bases stayed unmatched. Germline CDR1 MNHNS, CDR2 SASEGT. CDR3 sequence (DNA): TGTGCCAGCGGCCCGACAGGGTACTCACCCCTCCACTTT. Amino acid sequence: CASGPTGYSPLHF.

CDR3 in amino acids: CASSQEGTSGGAGDTQYF. CDR3 coding DNA: TGTGCCAGCAGCCAAGAGGGAACTAGCGGGGGGGCTGGAGATACGCAGTATTTT. The chain links TRBV4-2 to TRBJ2-3, with 13 nucleotides matching TRBD2. V dropped 0 bases and J dropped 5; count of bases not matched to a gene: 8. Germline-derived CDR1 and CDR2 are LGHNA and YNFKEQ. The CDR3 runs 18 residues.

This clone was seen only a few times. The CDR3 DNA is TGTGCCAGTCCCCTCAGGCCCCTCATTCGGAATGAGCAGTTCTTC. Its translation is CASPLRPLIRNEQFF. The V and J genes are TRBV19 and TRBJ2-1; no reliable D call. The CDR3 contains 15 residues. The V end was cut by 8 bases, the J end by 7 bases, with 21 bases between. Per the germline V gene, CDR1 is LNHDA and CDR2 is SQIVND (reference sequence).

This clone was counted between two and nine times. The chain recombines TRBV11-2 with TRBJ2-3; 7 nucleotides line up with TRBD1. CDR1 is SGHAT and CDR2 is FQNNGV in the germline V gene. V dropped 0 bases and J dropped 4; count of bases not matched to a gene: 10. The CDR3 sequence is 17 residues long. The CDR3 loop is CASSLDTGQALPDTQYF. The CDR3 nucleotides read TGTGCCAGCAGCTTAGATACTGGACAGGCTCTCCCAGATACGCAGTATTTT.

This rearrangement joins TRBV4-2 to TRBJ2-3; 10 bases map to TRBD2. The CDR3 has 17 residues. Germline V gene lookup returns CDR1 LGHNA and CDR2 YNFKEQ. V shed 4 bases and J 3 bases; nucleotides not matched to a gene: 10. The DNA of the CDR3 is TGTGCCAGCAGCCCAACCTCACTAGCGGGGTTGACAGATACGCAGTATTTT. Its translation: CASSPTSLAGLTDTQYF.

The chain has TRBV2 and TRBJ1-4, with a tentative D call TRBD1 (5 bases). This CDR3 is built from 14 residues. V was cut by 2 bases and J by 7 bases, with 11 bases left in between. Germline V gene sequence: CDR1 SNHLY, CDR2 FYNNEI. The CDR3 DNA reads as TGTGCCAGCAGTGAATCCAGGGTCGGTGAAAAACTGTTTTTT. Translated, it gives CASSESRVGEKLFF.

In this sample, this clone turned up many times. The chain uses TRBV11-1 and TRBJ2-1; possibly TRBD1 or TRBD2 for D (6 bases each). There are 14 residues in the CDR3. The ends were cut back, 10 bases at V and 0 bases at J, with 13 bases in the middle. Germline values: CDR1 SGHAT, CDR2 FQDESV (reference sequence). The chain's CDR3 is CATGGSSSYNEQFF. The CDR3 nucleotides are TGTGCCACCGGGGGCTCCAGCTCCTACAATGAGCAGTTCTTC.

The V and J genes are TRBV4-1 and TRBJ1-1; no clear D. This CDR3 is 14 amino acids long. V was clipped by 1 base and J by 6 bases, with 12 bases between them. CDR1 MGHRA and CDR2 YSYEKL come from the germline V gene. The CDR3 region has the DNA TGCGCCAGCAGCCAAGGGGGAGGAGTGTCTGAAGCTTTCTTT. It specifies CASSQGGGVSEAFF.

This clone came up once. The CDR3 bases are TGTGCCTGTGGGACAGGGAACTATGGCTACACCTTC. This sequence encodes CACGTGNYGYTF. The V gene is TRBV30, the J gene TRBJ1-2; 9 bases agree with TRBD1. The CDR3 covers 12 residues. Per germline, CDR1 GTSNPN and CDR2 SVGIG (reference sequence). Trimming at V came to 6 bases and at J to 2 bases, leaving 1 base not matched to a gene.